Listed below are T cell receptor beta chains from one sample, sequenced in a study of cytomegalovirus exposure and HLA in healthy donors. Here immunoSEQ multiplex PCR was the method, and the copy in TCRdb shows in-frame clones only, minus some. This table has about 200,000 clones, around 86% appearing once. The specimen was PBMCs. These TCRs come from a man aged 30-40 years in good health and CMV-seronegative. The CDR3 runs from the conserved cysteine through the conserved F or W. Fields, in order: clone size, J gene, V gene, D gene, CDR3 DNA, CDR3 protein. D genes are given only for firm matches. Some rows mark clone size as missing; the rest say once, few, many or name a class of expanded clone.

few TRBJ1-2 TRBV28 . TGTGCCAGCAGTTTTAAGGGTCGGGGGAGAGGAAACTATGGCTACACCTTC CASSFKGRGRGNYGYTF
. TRBJ2-3 TRBV7-2 . TGTGCCAGCAGCTTAGTAGTACGATTTCGCACAGATACGCAGTATTTT CASSLVVRFRTDTQYF
. TRBJ1-4 TRBV7-9 TRBD1 TGTGCCAGTACACACAGGGGGCGAGGGGAAAAACTGTTTTTT CASTHRGRGEKLFF
. TRBJ1-6 TRBV7-9 . TGTGCCAGCAGTAGGGGGTTCATTTCGGAGAGCTATAATTCACCCCTCCACTTT CASSRGFISESYNSPLHF
. TRBJ1-5 TRBV19 . TGTGCCAGTAGTCAAGAGAGGGCAGGGGTAAGAAATCAGCCCCAGCATTTT CASSQERAGVRNQPQHF
. TRBJ2-1 TRBV6-5 TRBD2 TGTGCCAGCAGTCGGGACTATGCCCAAAATGAGCAGTTCTTC CASSRDYAQNEQFF
. TRBJ2-7 TRBV4-1 TRBD1 TGCGCCAGCAGCCGAAGCCCGGGACAGAACTACGAGCAGTACTTC CASSRSPGQNYEQYF
. TRBJ2-3 TRBV6-1 . TGTGCCAGCAGTGCACACAGGGTAGGCGGGAGCACAGATACGCAGTATTTT CASSAHRVGGSTDTQYF
. TRBJ1-1 TRBV21-1 . TGTGCCAGCAACACCGGGACAGGGATGAACACTGAAGCTTTCTTT CASNTGTGMNTEAFF
. TRBJ2-3 TRBV6-1 . TGTGCCAGCAGTGGACAGAAAGGATTATCCACAGATACGCAGTATTTT CASSGQKGLSTDTQYF
. TRBJ2-5 TRBV5-5 TRBD1 TGTGCCAGCAGCGGTACGACAGGGGACCAAGAGACCCAGTACTTC CASSGTTGDQETQYF
. TRBJ1-4 TRBV2 TRBD1 TGTGCCAGCAGTCTACAGGGGGGTAATGAAAAACTGTTTTTT CASSLQGGNEKLFF
. TRBJ2-3 TRBV25-1 TRBD1 TGTGCCAGCATGGGCTTCTCCGGGACAGCTAGCACAGATACGCAGTATTTT CASMGFSGTASTDTQYF
. TRBJ1-5 TRBV19 . TGTGCCAGTAGTATAGGAGCGGTTCAGCCCCAGCATTTT CASSIGAVQPQHF
once TRBJ1-2 TRBV7-6 . TGTGCCAGCAGCCCAGAAGCTAACTATGGCTACACCTTC CASSPEANYGYTF
. TRBJ2-5 TRBV20-1 . TGCAGTGCTATTAGCGAAGAGACCCAGTACTTC CSAISEETQYF
. TRBJ2-5 TRBV5-1 TRBD2 TGCGCCAGCAGCAAAGGGACTAGCGGGAGGGCCCGGTACCAAGAGACCCAGTACTTC CASSKGTSGRARYQETQYF
few TRBJ2-1 TRBV7-9 TRBD2 TGTGCCAGCAGCGACGTTACTAGCGGGATTGTCAATGAGCAGTTCTTC CASSDVTSGIVNEQFF
. TRBJ1-3 TRBV7-8 . TGTGCCAGCAGCTTAGGGGTGGGGGAGAGGGGGTCCGGCAACACCATATATTTT CASSLGVGERGSGNTIYF
. TRBJ1-5 TRBV6-5 . TGTGCCAGCAGCCCTTCCCCCAATCAGCCCCAGCATTTT CASSPSPNQPQHF
. TRBJ2-1 TRBV30 . TGTGCCTGGAGGGGAACAGGGTTTACTGAGCAGTTCTTC CAWRGTGFTEQFF
. TRBJ2-7 TRBV2 TRBD2 TGTGCCAGCAGTGAGGAGGGACTAGCGGGCCGTGAGCAGTACTTC CASSEEGLAGREQYF
. TRBJ2-3 TRBV14 . TGTGCCAGCAGCCGAGCCCTAGCTTCTGCTACGCAGTATTTT CASSRALASATQYF
. TRBJ1-2 TRBV19 TRBD1 TGTGCCAGTAGTGACACCCACCCCGACAGGGACTATGGCTACACCTTC CASSDTHPDRDYGYTF
. TRBJ2-7 TRBV7-9 TRBD2 TGTTCCAGCAGCTTGGGGACTAGCGGCTCCTACGAGCAGTACTTC CSSSLGTSGSYEQYF
. TRBJ2-1 TRBV2 TRBD1 TGTGCCAGCAGTCCCCGGGACAGGGGGGATTATGAGCAGTTCTTC CASSPRDRGDYEQFF
. TRBJ2-7 TRBV5-6 TRBD1 TGTGCCAGCAGCTCACGACAGGGGAGGATGGTTCGCGAGCAGTACTTC CASSSRQGRMVREQYF
. TRBJ1-6 TRBV7-2 . TGTGCCAGCAGCCCCAAATACCAGGGGACAAATTCACCCCTCCACTTT CASSPKYQGTNSPLHF
. TRBJ1-2 TRBV14 . TGTGCCAGCAGCCAAGAACGCGGTACGGGCTACACCTTC CASSQERGTGYTF
once TRBJ2-7 TRBV11-2 . TGTGCCAGCAGCTTAGACCCGTCTCACCGGGAGACAGGGCGGAGGTACGAGCAGTACTTC CASSLDPSHRETGRRYEQYF
. TRBJ2-3 TRBV27 TRBD2 TGTGCCAGCAGTTGGGGAGGGATGGGGTATACGCAGTATTTT CASSWGGMGYTQYF
few TRBJ2-1 TRBV19 . TGTGCCAGTAGTATGGGTGGCGGATCATCTCTCTCCTACAATGAGCAGTTCTTC CASSMGGGSSLSYNEQFF
few TRBJ2-3 TRBV11-1 . TGTGCCAGCAGCCCTGACTTCTCAACCACAGATACGCAGTATTTT CASSPDFSTTDTQYF
. TRBJ2-1 TRBV11-3 . TGTGCCAGCAGCTCACGCCTTCCGGGAGCTGAGCAGTTCTTC CASSSRLPGAEQFF
. TRBJ2-3 TRBV9 . TGTGCCAGCAGCGTAGAAGGGACTAGCACAGATACGCAGTATTTT CASSVEGTSTDTQYF
. TRBJ2-7 TRBV9 TRBD2 TGTGCCAGCAGCGGGGGCGGGAGGGCATACGAGCAGTACTTC CASSGGGRAYEQYF
. TRBJ2-7 TRBV7-8 TRBD2 TGTGCCAGCGGACCGGGACTAGCGGGAGAGGTGTCCTCCTACGAGCAGTACTTC CASGPGLAGEVSSYEQYF
. TRBJ1-1 TRBV7-2 . TGTGCCAGCAGCCAGTCGGGCGGGCAGAACACTGAAGCTTTCTTT CASSQSGGQNTEAFF
. TRBJ2-3 TRBV7-8 TRBD2 TGTGCCAGCAGCCCCGTATGGGAGGGCGGCGCAGATACGCAGTATTTT CASSPVWEGGADTQYF
once TRBJ2-3 TRBV6-6 . TGTGCCAGCCGGGTTGCCCAACTCACAGATACGCAGTATTTT CASRVAQLTDTQYF
. TRBJ1-1 TRBV6-1 . TGTGCCAGCATCCGGGTCTTGAACACTGAAGCTTTCTTT CASIRVLNTEAFF
. TRBJ2-1 TRBV5-6 TRBD2 TGTGCCAGCAGCCCGGGACTAGCGCCATACAATGAGCAGTTCTTC CASSPGLAPYNEQFF
. TRBJ2-7 TRBV10-2 . TGCGCCAGCAGTGAGCGGGTTTTATCCTACGAGCAGTACTTC CASSERVLSYEQYF
. TRBJ2-3 TRBV6-5 TRBD2 TGTGCCAGCAGTGCGGGGGTTAGCACAGATACGCAGTATTTT CASSAGVSTDTQYF
. TRBJ1-1 TRBV6-6 TRBD1 TGTGCCAGCAGTCCGGTCCGGGACAGGGGTGAAGCTTTCTTT CASSPVRDRGEAFF
. TRBJ1-1 TRBV20-1 . TGCAGTGCTAGCCCGGGGACTGAAGCTTTCTTT CSASPGTEAFF
. TRBJ2-1 TRBV11-2 . TGTGCCAGCAGCCAACGCACCGGGTTTGGGAGCTCCTACAATGAGCAGTTCTTC CASSQRTGFGSSYNEQFF
. TRBJ1-1 TRBV2 . TGTGCCAGCAGTGATCCCGGGACAAAGAACACTGAAGCTTTCTTT CASSDPGTKNTEAFF
. TRBJ2-7 TRBV6-5 TRBD1 TGTGCCAGCCGACAGGGAGCACCCTACGAGCAGTACTTC CASRQGAPYEQYF
once TRBJ2-3 TRBV5-1 TRBD2 TGCGCCAGCAGCACCCCGGGACTAGCGGGGGGGACCGATACGCAGTATTTT CASSTPGLAGGTDTQYF
. TRBJ2-1 TRBV7-7 TRBD2 TGTGCTAGCAGCCTGGGGACCCGAGGAGGGGAGGGTGAGCAGTTCTTC CASSLGTRGGEGEQFF
. TRBJ1-4 TRBV6-1 . TGTGCCAGCAGTGCATCCACTGCAACTAATGAAAAACTGTTTTTT CASSASTATNEKLFF